This entry lists 10 T cell receptor beta chains sequenced from one sample in a study of T cells expressing NK-cell markers. TCRdb reworked the 5' RACE reads into one entry per CDR3 protein, no DNA. The sample totals some 450,000 distinct CDR3 sequences. Source material: blood T cells: a sorted CD56 or NKG2C T cell subset, CD4+ or CD8+ T cells, or bulk PBMC T cells (not recorded which). All receptors derive from a woman aged 18-69 years in good health.

CDR3 protein: CSGRGYLSYEQYF. The chain recombines TRBV20-1 with TRBJ2-7. Germline lookup yields CDR1 DFQATT and CDR2 SNEGSKA (reference sequence). This CDR3 has 13 amino acids.

V usage is TRBV7-8 and J usage is TRBJ1-2; the D call from TCRdb, TRBD1, cannot be confirmed without DNA. Germline V CDR1 and CDR2: SGHVS, FQNEAQ. This CDR3 has 16 residues. CDR3 sequence reads: CASSSDRDRGTGGYTF.

The chain's CDR3 is CASRDSRGVYQETQYF. The chain carries TRBV19 and TRBJ2-5; TCRdb's D call, TRBD2, is unchecked because there is no DNA. The CDR3 consists of 16 residues. Germline V gives CDR1 LNHDA, CDR2 SQIVND (reference sequence).

The CDR3 loop is CASSLAGSGNEQFF. V and J are TRBV5-1 and TRBJ2-1; TCRdb calls TRBD2, which cannot be checked without DNA. The CDR3 consists of 14 residues. CDR1 is SGHRS and CDR2 is YFSETQ in the germline V gene. Full variable domain (remainder filled in from reference TRBV5-1 and TRBJ2-1): KAGVTQTPRYLIKTRGQQVTLSCSPISGHRSVSWYQQTPGQGLQFLFEYFSETQRNKGNFPGRFSGRQFSNSRSEMNVSTLELGDSALYLCASSLAGSGNEQFFGPGTRLTVL.

CDR3 sequence reads: CSAGPGQNELRYTF. The chain joins TRBV20-1 to TRBJ1-2; TCRdb reports TRBD1, a call that lacks DNA to check it against. The CDR3 loop spans 14 amino acids. In germline, CDR1 is DFQATT, CDR2 SNEGSKA (reference sequence).

The genes are TRBV6-2 or TRBV6-3 and TRBJ2-7; TCRdb's assignment of TRBD2 cannot be checked, as there is no DNA. Germline V lookup: CDR1 MNHEY, CDR2 SVGEGT. This CDR3 region has 14 residues. CDR3 amino acids: CASSPSGTSGEQYF.

V gene TRBV18 combines with J gene TRBJ2-5; no DNA is available, so the TRBD2 call from TCRdb remains unchecked. Germline-derived CDR1 and CDR2 are KGHSH and LQKENI. CDR3 length: 17 amino acids. This CDR3 reads CASSPIPSGGGQETQYF.

The V call is TRBV18, the J call TRBJ2-5; the TCRdb call, TRBD2, lacks DNA for checking. Germline CDR1 KGHSH, CDR2 LQKENI. The CDR3 has 12 amino acids. CDR3: CASSQGEETQYF.

The rearrangement links TRBV12-3 or TRBV12-4 to TRBJ2-7; checking the TCRdb D call of TRBD1 is not possible without DNA. The CDR3 has 14 residues. The CDR3 spells CASSRQGNSYEQYF.

V gene TRBV2 combines with J gene TRBJ1-2. Germline CDR1 and CDR2: SNHLY and FYNNEI. The CDR3 is made up of 12 amino acids. The CDR3 sequence: CASRLRVPGYTF.